The 19 T cell receptor beta chains below were found in one sample sequenced in a study of T-cell reconstitution after alpha-beta-depleted transplantation in children. Molecular barcoding with unique molecular identifiers was used for the TCRbeta library. TCRdb reanalysed the PCR reads using MiXCR and keeps one entry per CDR3 protein. The data contain about 350,000 distinct CDR3 sequences, around 16% of them singletons. The source was PBMCs, mostly from graft donor cells, collected 360 days after TCRalphabeta/CD19-depleted stem cell transplant. These receptors came from a male patient between 2 and 10 years old who had a stem cell transplant for acute lymphoblastic leukemia, so the T cells may come from the graft donor.

The rearrangement links TRBV4-1 to TRBJ2-1, with TRBD2 matching over 8 bases. This CDR3 spans 20 amino acids. Germline V gene data show CDR1 as MGHRA and CDR2 as YSYEKL. Germline trimming cut 3 bases from V and 7 bases from J; bases unmatched to any gene: 23. CDR3 coding DNA: TGCGCCAGCAGCCACGCTATCAACCCGTTCGGGAGGGCCTTGTTTAATGAGCAGTTCTTC. This sequence encodes CASSHAINPFGRALFNEQFF.

This clonotype was observed at least ten times. V and J are TRBV6-5 and TRBJ2-3; no firm D call. The germline V gene encodes CDR1 MNHEY and CDR2 SVGAGI. V shed 5 bases and J shed 8 bases, with 8 bases lying between them. The CDR3 runs to 11 residues. The chain's CDR3 is CASSHSGTQYF. The CDR3 nucleotides read TGTGCCAGCAGTCACAGTGGTACGCAGTATTTT.

Only a few counts were recorded for this clonotype. The rearrangement joins TRBV20-1 to TRBJ2-5, with D unclear. CDR1 is DFQATT, CDR2 SNEGSKA, per germline (reference sequence). V dropped 1 base and J dropped 5 bases, with 20 bases sitting between them. This CDR3 region has 16 residues. The CDR3: CSARAFYSPASETQYF. CDR3 nucleotide sequence: TGCAGTGCTAGAGCGTTCTACAGCCCCGCGTCTGAGACCCAGTACTTC.

A few counts support this clonotype. This sequence joins TRBV30 and TRBJ1-2; no firm D call. The V gene lost 5 bases and the J gene lost 5 bases, with 15 bases spanning the gap. The CDR3 has 13 amino acids. Germline CDR1 GTSNPN, CDR2 SVGIG (reference sequence). The DNA for the CDR3 is TGTGCCTGGGGGCCCAGCTTCTATTATGGCTACACCTTC. Translation gives CAWGPSFYYGYTF.

The genes are TRBV3-1 and TRBJ2-3; D possibly corresponds to TRBD2 (6 bases). Per the germline V gene, CDR1 is LGHDT and CDR2 is YNNKEL (reference sequence). CDR3 length: 15 amino acids. Trimming removed 4 bases from V and 6 bases from J, with 17 bases in between. CDR3 region: CASSRGMGGIDTQYF. CDR3 DNA sequence: TGTGCCAGCAGCCGAGGCATGGGGGGTATTGATACGCAGTATTTT.

This clonotype has a count of ten or more. The junction departs from the called germline gene at one end, perhaps through a read error. The CDR3 is CASSSGFYEQYF. As DNA, the CDR3 is TGCGCCAGCAGCTCCGGGTTTTACGAGCAGTACTTC. V gene TRBV12-3 or TRBV12-4 combines with J gene TRBJ2-7; D is unclear. This CDR3 comprises 12 residues.

The rearrangement links TRBV5-1 to TRBJ2-1, with D perhaps TRBD1 (5 bases). With 7 bases removed from V and 0 bases from J, the gap between germline ends came to 14 bases. Germline CDR1 is SGHRS and CDR2 is YFSETQ. The CDR3 sequence is 15 residues long. CDR3 sequence: CASARTGLSYNEQFF. The CDR3 DNA is TGCGCCAGCGCCCGAACAGGCCTCTCCTACAATGAGCAGTTCTTC.

The chain is built from TRBV7-6 and TRBJ2-1; tentatively, D is TRBD2 (6 bases). Germline values: CDR1 SGHVS, CDR2 FNYEAQ. V gave up 3 bases and J gave up 7 bases, with 16 bases separating them. This CDR3 comprises 15 residues. CDR3 residues: CASSFGDLALNEQFF. CDR3 nucleotides: TGTGCCAGCAGCTTTGGGGACTTGGCCTTGAATGAGCAGTTCTTC. Full variable domain (rest looked up from reference TRBV7-6 and TRBJ2-1): GAGVSQSPRYKVTKRGQDVALRCDPISGHVSLYWYRQALGQGPEFLTYFNYEAQQDKSGLPNDRFSAERPEGSISTLTIQRTEQRDSAMYRCASSFGDLALNEQFFGPGTRLTVL.

This clonotype came up many times. CDR3 protein: CAISGGAGETQYF. The CDR3 region has the DNA TGTGCCATCAGTGGAGGTGCGGGAGAGACCCAGTACTTC. The genes are TRBV10-3 and TRBJ2-5; TRBD2 might be the D (5 bases). The CDR3 length is 13 residues. Trimming cost V 4 bases and J 4 bases, with 10 bases left between them. CDR1 is ENHRY and CDR2 is SYGVKD in the germline V gene.

The chain recombines TRBV20-1 with TRBJ2-1, with D hard to call. Germline assignment: CDR1 DFQATT and CDR2 SNEGSKA (reference sequence). The germline V and J ends were trimmed by 2 bases and 0 bases, with 11 bases remaining between them. The CDR3 contains 15 residues. CDR3 bases: TGCAGTGCTAGAACCCCAGAAAGCTCCTACAATGAGCAGTTCTTC. Amino acids: CSARTPESSYNEQFF.

This clonotype was observed a handful of times. The rearrangement uses TRBV29-1 and TRBJ2-3; a weak D match, TRBD2 (5 bases). Germline CDR1 and CDR2: SQVTM and ANQGSEA. This CDR3 is built from 16 residues. V lost 0 bases to trimming and J lost 4 bases, with 17 bases between them. The CDR3 sequence is CSVEDRGLLFADTQYF. CDR3 nucleotides: TGCAGCGTTGAAGATCGAGGACTGCTCTTTGCAGATACGCAGTATTTT.

This clonotype was observed a handful of times. The rearrangement joins TRBV20-1 to TRBJ1-1; D not certain. The V end was cut by 0 bases, the J end by 7 bases, with 18 bases between. This CDR3 is 15 amino acids long. From germline, CDR1 is DFQATT and CDR2 SNEGSKA (reference sequence). The CDR3 region is CSARDPLLGPLEAFF. CDR3 DNA: TGCAGTGCTAGAGATCCCCTATTAGGACCCCTTGAAGCTTTCTTT.

The V and J genes are TRBV28 and TRBJ2-2; 7 positions match TRBD2. Germline V gene data show CDR1 as MDHEN and CDR2 as SYDVKM. The CDR3 length is 15 residues. Trimming took 6 bases from V and 6 from J; bases not matched to a gene: 10. The CDR3 nucleotides read TGTGCCAGCAGGCTTGGTGGGAGGGATGCCGGGGAGCTGTTTTTT. Translated: CASRLGGRDAGELFF. The whole variable domain, filled in from reference TRBV28 and TRBJ2-2, reads DVKVTQSSRYLVKRTGEKVFLECVQDMDHENMFWYRQDPGLGLRLIYFSYDVKMKEKGDIPEGYSVSREKKERFSLILESASTNQTSMYLCASRLGGRDAGELFFGEGSRLTVL.

This clonotype was seen a handful of times. The V and J genes are TRBV30 and TRBJ2-7, with 9 bases matching TRBD2. Germline V lookup: CDR1 GTSNPN, CDR2 SVGIG (reference sequence). The CDR3 is 13 amino acids. Unmatched junction bases numbered 4, after V lost 0 bases and J lost 7 bases. CDR3 residues: CAWSVGSGSEQYF. The CDR3 nucleotides read TGTGCCTGGAGTGTCGGTAGCGGGAGTGAGCAGTACTTC.

This clonotype has at least ten counts. This chain links TRBV5-1 with TRBJ2-3; D perhaps matches TRBD1 (5 bases). This CDR3 region has 15 residues. The V gene lost 2 bases and the J gene lost 0 bases, with 10 bases spanning the gap. Looked up from germline, CDR1 is SGHRS and CDR2 is YFSETQ. The chain's CDR3 is CASSLGAASTDTQYF. CDR3 nucleotide sequence: TGCGCCAGCAGCTTAGGGGCAGCTAGCACAGATACGCAGTATTTT.

This clonotype has a handful of counts. The V gene is TRBV5-1, the J gene TRBJ2-7; D ambiguous. V was pared by 0 bases and J by 3 bases, with 7 bases between. Germline lookup yields CDR1 SGHRS and CDR2 YFSETQ. The CDR3 consists of 13 residues. The CDR3 here is CASSLGLHYEQYF. The CDR3 DNA follows: TGCGCCAGCAGCTTGGGGCTGCACTACGAGCAGTACTTC.

This clonotype was seen at least ten times. The rearrangement links TRBV29-1 to TRBJ2-3; D is possibly TRBD1 or TRBD2 (6 bases each). The germline V gene has CDR1 SQVTM and CDR2 ANQGSEA. With 7 bases removed from V and 2 bases from J, the gap between germline ends came to 16 bases. CDR3 length: 14 amino acids. The CDR3: CSAHSGGPTDTQYF. The CDR3 DNA reads as TGCAGCGCCCACTCTGGGGGGCCCACAGATACGCAGTATTTT.

The rearrangement uses TRBV14 and TRBJ1-1, with 8 bases identical to TRBD1. The trim removed 4 bases at V and 0 bases at J, leaving 7 bases unmatched. The CDR3 runs 16 residues. Germline V gene data show CDR1 as SGHDN and CDR2 as FVKESK. CDR3 loop: CASSRKFRGLNTEAFF. CDR3 bases: TGTGCCAGCAGCCGAAAGTTCAGGGGGCTGAACACTGAAGCTTTCTTT.

This clonotype was seen more than once but under ten times. The chain carries TRBV9 and TRBJ2-3; D ambiguous. V was cut by 1 base and J by 5 bases, with 11 bases left in between. The length of the CDR3 is 14 residues. Germline assignment: CDR1 SGDLS and CDR2 YYNGEE. CDR3 protein: CASSVLEFLDTQYF. DNA for the CDR3: TGTGCCAGCAGCGTACTCGAGTTCCTAGATACGCAGTATTTT.